This T cell receptor beta chain was sequenced during a study of T cell responses to AZD1222 COVID-19 vaccine (dated by TCRdb to the early 2020s). With respect to the entire study: A total of about 240 trial participants underwent TCR sequencing, of whom 207 received two doses of AZD1222 and some 25 received two doses of the MenACWY control vaccine. Enrollment into the trials was organized by age into subgroups of 18-55, 56-69 and 70-plus years, and those subgroups contained roughly 160, 29 and 62 TCR-sequenced participants, respectively. The study at large found these results: Participants were mostly white British, with more females than males. The authors suggested clonal diversity may have been underestimated. CD4 TCRs associated with the vaccine covered the entire spike protein, and the dominant responses were in regions 160-218 and 743-854. After two AZD1222 doses, both the breadth and the depth of spike-specific TCRs were significantly higher than at day 0 and than in MenACWY recipients. Nearly half of unique spike-specific TCRs reportedly recognized epitopes outside regions mutated in the B.1.351 and B.1.1.7 variants. Conclusions about previously exposed vaccinees are limited because only five to seven AZD1222 recipients were SARS-CoV-2 seropositive at baseline. Because no samples from the day 14 peak response were available, repertoires could be characterized only after the peak T cell response. The 56-69-year group was small, and its depth increase did not reach significance, likely because of low power.

For CDR1 and CDR2, the germline V gene lists KGHDR and SFDVKD. From the cysteine up to the phenylalanine, the CDR3 has a length of 14 residues. The read is trimmed to its CDR3 DNA, 42 bases read in frame from base 1. The germline ends are 17 bases apart after V is trimmed by 7 bases and J by 6 bases. Remarks on this clone: The target of this receptor is not known. Base qualities are not at hand, and no much larger clone is one base apart.

The sample's time point, from its label and the paper: about 28 days (+/-7) after the second vaccine dose. Because spike-specific TCR depth and breadth did not differ between the two schedules, AZD1222 recipients who got a second dose at roughly 4 weeks were pooled with those who got a second dose at roughly 12 weeks. The vaccinee samples were drawn from two UK trials, COV001 and COV002, one of which was a single-blind randomized controlled phase 2/3 trial testing AZD1222 (ChAdOx1 nCoV-19) in healthy adults. Trial participant PBMC samples were collected at day 0 and day 28 after the second dose for TCRbeta chain sequencing. The CDR3 regions of human TCRbeta chains were subjected to immunosequencing. Processing in the source paper ran as follows. Repertoire TCRs were matched against a reference library of SARS-CoV-2-specific TCRs generated with the MIRA antigen-specificity platform. Breadth was defined as the fraction of unique TCRs that were SARS-CoV-2-associated. Depth was defined as the fraction of total T cells that were SARS-CoV-2-associated. Using the MIRA data, each spike-specific TCR was mapped to the spike region that the TCR reacts to and placed in a CD4 or CD8 class. Log10-transformed breadth and depth values were compared by one-way ANOVA with Sidak's multiple comparisons tests. TCRdb mirrors the immuneACCESS table, restricted to in-frame sequences. Some clones are absent from its copies; in checked studies, under half trace to an unresolved V gene, and the reason for the others is unknown. V and J calls and clone size come straight from that table; D and trimming were deduced from the DNA. This sample is represented by about 110,000 clones; over 85% of them were singletons. In total, the top ten clones hold 15% of the sample.

The rearranged chain carries TRBV24-1 and TRBJ1-2; TRBD1 is possibly the D segment (6 matching bases). The sample was peripheral blood, taken 28 days after the second AZD1222 dose. The source of this sequence is an adult who received the AZD1222 COVID-19 vaccine. The CDR3 in this case is CATSARTETDGYTF. The DNA sequence reads TGTGCCACCAGCGCGAGGACAGAAACGGATGGCTACACCTTC.